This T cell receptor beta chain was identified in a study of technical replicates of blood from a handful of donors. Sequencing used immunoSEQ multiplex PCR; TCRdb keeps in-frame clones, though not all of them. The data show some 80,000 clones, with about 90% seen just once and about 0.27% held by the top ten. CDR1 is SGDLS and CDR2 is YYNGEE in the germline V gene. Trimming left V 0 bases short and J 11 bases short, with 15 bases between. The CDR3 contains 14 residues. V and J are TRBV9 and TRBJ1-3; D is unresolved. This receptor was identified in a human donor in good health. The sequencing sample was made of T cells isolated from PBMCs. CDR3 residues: CASSVDGVDSSIYF. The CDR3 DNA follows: TGTGCCAGCAGCGTAGACGGGGTTGACTCATCCATATATTTT.